A selection of T cell receptor beta chains follows, all from one sample in a study of shared clonotypes between healthy human individuals. TCRdb keeps only in-frame clones here, not all; method: immunoSEQ multiplex PCR. The sample consists of about 600,000 clones, around 97% of them appearing once. The source material was naive CD4+ T cells sorted from blood. These receptors originate from a woman aged 25 to 45 in good health. The CDR3 runs from the conserved cysteine through the conserved F or W.

CASSSQLAGGIGNEQFF	TRBV18	TRBJ2-1
CSARDFPNNEQFF	TRBV29-1	TRBJ2-1
CASSYSIGWNYEQYF	TRBV6-5	.
CASNTPGQGSPGLETQYF	TRBV19	TRBJ2-5
CASSPTSLDSQETQYF	TRBV19	TRBJ2-5
CASSIPGLINEKLFF	TRBV25-1	TRBJ1-4
CASSLFGATNEKLFF	TRBV27	TRBJ1-4
CASSPKRESYNEQFF	TRBV11-2	TRBJ2-1
CASSEQPGGQGNEKLFF	TRBV6-1	TRBJ1-4
CASSSLAGPKYNEQFF	TRBV10-1	TRBJ2-1
CASRRNLETQYF	TRBV6-1	TRBJ2-5
CASSAGGGADTQYF	TRBV5-1	TRBJ2-3
CASSPTGTVPYEQYF	TRBV9	TRBJ2-7
CASSYAYEQYF	TRBV6-5	TRBJ2-7
CASSYQAGGNNEKLFF	TRBV6-5	TRBJ1-4
CASSFQRLLTEAFF	TRBV5-6	TRBJ1-1
CASSLWGNTGELFF	TRBV5-1	TRBJ2-2
CASSEARDHPWPQHF	TRBV6-1	TRBJ1-5
CASRPSSGNTIYF	TRBV7-3	TRBJ1-3
CASRTQKGQGLDF	TRBV6-5	TRBJ2-4
CASSLGQFQPQHF	TRBV19	TRBJ1-5
CASSLPHAYEQYF	TRBV7-9	TRBJ2-7
CASRMALFSTDTQYF	TRBV2	TRBJ2-3
CASSLGQGGIGEQYF	TRBV4-1	TRBJ2-7
CASSLTGAGNTIYF	TRBV7-2	TRBJ1-3
CASSTLSGSSYEQYF	TRBV4-1	TRBJ2-7